This TCR beta chain was recovered during a study of control samples from healthy donors and cancer patients (dated by TCRdb to between 2020 and 2021). Worth noting for this clone: Its recognized antigen is unknown. No qualities accompany the bases; no much larger clone lies one base away.

Receptors were amplified or captured by the immunoSEQ multiplex PCR assay. This is the immuneACCESS table as TCRdb keeps it, with only in-frame sequences that have V and J called. A part of the clones is gone; compared with another copy, unresolved V genes explain less than half, and the rest is unexplained. The sample profile shows tens of thousands of clones; roughly 84% of them were found once. The biggest ten clones account for under 5% of the sample. Sequenced input: blood. This TCR came from a woman aged 45-59 years in good health.

The CDR3 region has the sequence CASSHFRREGNEQFF. At the DNA level, the sequence is TGTGCCAGCAGTCATTTCCGGCGGGAGGGAAATGAGCAGTTCTTC. The chain is assembled from TRBV27 and TRBJ2-1; 9 central nucleotides agree with TRBD2. The CDR3 covers 15 residues, taking in both the cysteine and the phenylalanine. The entry retains the CDR3 DNA only, 45 bases that are in frame from base 1. From a lookup of the germline V gene (reference sequence), CDR1 and CDR2 are MNHEY and SMNVEV. Trimmed from V: 5 bases; trimmed from J: 7 bases; junction bases lacking a gene match: 9.